This T cell receptor beta chain was recorded in a study of cytomegalovirus exposure and HLA in healthy donors. Study as a whole: A later analysis reported the same platform for the roughly 120 validation repertoires and the roughly 700 first-cohort repertoires.

Details on this clone: Its target is not known.

A roughly 120-subject validation cohort, separate from the roughly 680-subject first cohort, supplied the donors. Profiling relied on immunoSEQ multiplex PCR, and the TCRdb table lists in-frame clones only, not all of them. The repertoire has about 240,000 clones, about 86% of them found once; the top ten carry 1% to 1.5%. Study results and limitations: There were a few CMV-associated chains whose specificity for CMV antigens was confirmed in vitro. Most TCR sequences were seen very rarely across donors, but some public TCRs occurred in many.

The CDR3 extends over 11 amino acids. In germline, CDR1 is MNHEY, CDR2 SMNVEV (reference sequence). Deletions cut 10 bases from V and 8 bases from J, with 12 bases between. The rearrangement links TRBV27 to TRBJ2-1, with D hard to call. The TCR sequence derives from a woman in her 30s in good health and CMV-seropositive. Sequencing was performed on PBMCs. The CDR3 DNA sequence: TGTGCCACCACCTTTGCGGATGAGCAGTTCTTC. Translating gives CATTFADEQFF.